These 27 T cell receptor beta chains were sequenced from one sample in a study of OX40 agonist ivuxolimab in advanced cancers. Method: immunoSEQ multiplex PCR; TCRdb's copy keeps in-frame clones and lacks some. This sample has around 100,000 clones, with approximately 90% found just once. Sequenced material: CD4+ or CD8+ T cells sorted from blood, taken in a trial of the OX40 agonist ivuxolimab. The receptors were gathered from an adult with an advanced solid tumor such as melanoma, head and neck, liver or kidney cancer.

The rearrangement joins TRBV19 to TRBJ1-5; D not resolved. The ends were cut back, 2 bases at V and 3 bases at J, with 5 bases in the middle. CDR1 is LNHDA and CDR2 is SQIVND in the germline V gene (reference sequence). This CDR3 contains 13 residues. This CDR3 is CASSIRDNQPQHF. DNA of the CDR3: TGTGCCAGTAGTATACGGGACAATCAGCCCCAGCATTTT.

This rearrangement joins TRBV6-1 to TRBJ1-5, with D tentatively TRBD1 (6 bases). The CDR3 loop spans 14 amino acids. Per the germline V gene, CDR1 is MNHNS and CDR2 is SASEGT. Trimming removed 6 bases at V and 4 bases at J, with 13 bases between. The CDR3 DNA is TGTGCCAGCAGCTACAGGGAAGGGAATCAGCCCCAGCATTTT. Its translation is CASSYREGNQPQHF.

The chain joins TRBV5-1 to TRBJ2-7; D remains ambiguous. V shed 0 bases and J shed 3 bases, with 7 bases lying between them. Germline lookup yields CDR1 SGHRS and CDR2 YFSETQ. The CDR3 runs to 13 residues. The CDR3 DNA reads as TGCGCCAGCAGCTTGGACGGAAACTACGAGCAGTACTTC. This gives the protein CASSLDGNYEQYF.

The chain recombines TRBV28 with TRBJ2-7; TRBD2 matches at 12 bases. The junction had 12 bases not matched to a gene; V was cut back by 10 bases and J by 5 bases. Germline lookup yields CDR1 MDHEN and CDR2 SYDVKM. CDR3 length: 15 amino acids. CDR3: CATQTSGRWSDEQYF. In DNA form, the CDR3 reads TGTGCCACCCAGACTAGCGGGAGATGGAGTGACGAGCAGTACTTC. The full variable domain, completed using reference TRBV28 and TRBJ2-7, is DVKVTQSSRYLVKRTGEKVFLECVQDMDHENMFWYRQDPGLGLRLIYFSYDVKMKEKGDIPEGYSVSREKKERFSLILESASTNQTSMYLCATQTSGRWSDEQYFGPGTRLTVT.

The V gene is TRBV5-1, the J gene TRBJ2-5; weak D call: TRBD1 (7 bases). Germline CDR1 reads SGHRS; CDR2 reads YFSETQ. V dropped 2 bases and J dropped 3 bases, with 14 bases sitting between them. CDR3 length equals 15 residues. CDR3 region: CASSFPRGTEETQYF. The CDR3, as DNA: TGCGCCAGCAGCTTCCCCCGCGGGACAGAAGAGACCCAGTACTTC.

This chain uses TRBV7-9 with TRBJ1-2, with TRBD1 matching 8 bases. This CDR3 is built from 13 residues. The V segment lost 3 bases and the J segment 4 bases; nucleotides outside the gene matches: 1. Germline V lookup: CDR1 SEHNR, CDR2 FQNEAQ (reference sequence). The CDR3 here is CASSLDRVYGYTF. The CDR3 DNA reads as TGTGCCAGCAGCTTGGACAGGGTCTATGGCTACACCTTC.

The chain is built from TRBV7-8 and TRBJ2-1, with 7 nucleotides matching TRBD1. The CDR3 has 14 amino acids. CDR1 SGHVS and CDR2 FQNEAQ come from the germline V gene. V gave up 5 bases and J gave up 8 bases; unmatched junction bases: 9. For the CDR3, the DNA is TGTGCCAGCAGCGTGACAGGGTGGCACCATGAGCAGTTCTTC. Translation gives CASSVTGWHHEQFF.

The chain employs TRBV5-6 and TRBJ1-1, with no clear D. V was trimmed by 1 base and J by 0 bases, leaving 4 bases between them. CDR3 length: 13 amino acids. CDR1 SGHDT and CDR2 YYEEEE come from the germline V gene. The CDR3 reads CASSLTVNTEAFF. In nucleotides, the CDR3 is TGTGCCAGCAGCTTGACAGTGAACACTGAAGCTTTCTTT.

V usage is TRBV6-5 and J usage is TRBJ2-1, with D perhaps matching TRBD2 (6 bases). Germline V gene lookup returns CDR1 MNHEY and CDR2 SVGAGI. V was pared by 5 bases and J by 6 bases, with 14 bases between. The CDR3 loop spans 14 amino acids. CDR3 amino acids: CASSKLATTNEQFF. CDR3 DNA: TGTGCCAGCAGTAAGCTAGCGACTACCAATGAGCAGTTCTTC.

This clone was recorded a few times. The chain joins TRBV9 to TRBJ1-5; D perhaps matches TRBD1 (5 bases). There are 14 residues in the CDR3. Germline assignment: CDR1 SGDLS and CDR2 YYNGEE. The V gene lost 1 base and the J gene lost 8 bases, with 13 bases spanning the gap. In DNA form, the CDR3 reads TGTGCCAGCAGCGTAAGTGGGGGGACGGAGCCCCAGCATTTT. This encodes CASSVSGGTEPQHF.

The CDR3 sequence: CASSWLRGSGSRETQYF. The CDR3, as DNA: TGTGCCAGCAGCTGGTTAAGGGGGAGTGGAAGTAGGGAGACCCAGTACTTC. This chain connects TRBV7-9 to TRBJ2-5; TRBD1 is a possible D gene (6 bases). V lost 4 bases and J lost 5, with 23 bases in between. The CDR3 totals 17 residues. Germline V CDR1 and CDR2: SEHNR, FQNEAQ (reference sequence).

The sample holds one count of this clone. This chain joins TRBV6-1 and TRBJ2-7; 8 nucleotides agree with TRBD1. The CDR3 is made up of 16 amino acids. V trimming: 3 bases; J trimming: 2 bases; junction bases outside the gene matches: 9. CDR1 is MNHNS, CDR2 SASEGT, per germline. CDR3: CASSDPRTGLTYEQYF. Written as DNA, the CDR3 is TGTGCCAGCAGTGATCCCCGGACAGGGTTGACCTACGAGCAGTACTTC.

The rearrangement joins TRBV27 to TRBJ2-3; 9 bases map to TRBD1. This CDR3 is built from 14 residues. CDR1 is MNHEY and CDR2 is SMNVEV in the germline V gene (reference sequence). V dropped 7 bases and J dropped 8; count of bases not matched to a gene: 10. The CDR3 here is CASNGGQGLGTQYF. The CDR3 DNA reads as TGTGCCAGCAACGGAGGACAGGGGCTAGGTACGCAGTATTTT.

This clone has a single count. The chain combines TRBV30 with TRBJ1-5; TRBD1 agrees at 8 bases. The CDR3 spans 15 residues. CDR1 is GTSNPN, CDR2 SVGIG, per germline (reference sequence). Trimming took 3 bases from V and 4 from J; bases not matched to a gene: 8. CDR3 protein: CAWREGQVPNQPQHF. The DNA for the CDR3 is TGTGCCTGGAGAGAGGGACAGGTGCCGAATCAGCCCCAGCATTTT.

This clone appeared a single time. This chain links TRBV27 with TRBJ1-5, with a weak D call TRBD1 (5 bases). The germline CDR1 and CDR2 sequences are MNHEY and SMNVEV (reference sequence). The CDR3 has 14 residues. The ends were cut back, 7 bases at V and 0 bases at J, with 10 bases in the middle. This CDR3 is CASNRQPSNQPQHF. The CDR3 DNA follows: TGTGCCAGCAATCGACAGCCTAGCAATCAGCCCCAGCATTTT.

A word on this clone: This sample includes further DNA sequences coding for the same CDR3. The V gene is TRBV4-1, the J gene TRBJ1-2; TRBD1 aligns across 8 bases. This CDR3 is 14 amino acids long. In germline, CDR1 is MGHRA, CDR2 YSYEKL. The V segment lost 1 base and the J segment 5 bases; nucleotides outside the gene matches: 3. The CDR3 DNA follows: TGCGCCAGCAGCCAAGGGACAGGGAATTATGGCTACACCTTC. The encoded protein is CASSQGTGNYGYTF.

The rearrangement uses TRBV10-3 and TRBJ1-5; 9 nucleotides agree with TRBD1. The germline gives CDR1 ENHRY, CDR2 SYGVKD. V lost 2 bases to trimming and J lost 1 base; unmatched junction nucleotides: 0. CDR3 length equals 15 residues. The CDR3 nucleotides are TGTGCCATCAGTGAGGGACAGGGGAGCAATCAGCCCCAGCATTTT. It encodes CAISEGQGSNQPQHF.

In this sample, this clone turned up once. The chain employs TRBV5-1 and TRBJ1-2; tentatively, D is TRBD1 (6 bases). CDR1 and CDR2 from the germline V gene are SGHRS and YFSETQ. The CDR3 length is 14 residues. Trimming cost V 1 base and J 6 bases, with 13 bases left between them. As DNA, the CDR3 is TGCGCCAGCAGCTTGATTCAGGGGCGGGATGGCTACACCTTC. Translation: CASSLIQGRDGYTF.

V gene TRBV29-1 combines with J gene TRBJ1-1, with D possibly matching TRBD1 (5 bases). Germline CDR1 and CDR2: SQVTM and ANQGSEA. Trimming cost V 3 bases and J 4 bases, with 9 bases left between them. The CDR3 sequence is 12 residues long. The CDR3 DNA is TGCAGCGTTGACAGGGCTGGCACTGAAGCTTTCTTT. Translating it yields CSVDRAGTEAFF.

This chain links TRBV7-9 with TRBJ1-1; D unresolved. Trimming pared 2 bases from V and 7 bases from J, leaving 8 bases between. Germline values: CDR1 SEHNR, CDR2 FQNEAQ (reference sequence). The CDR3 runs 12 residues. The CDR3 is CASSLSRGEAFF. The CDR3 nucleotides read TGTGCCAGCAGCTTATCTCGGGGTGAAGCTTTCTTT.

The rearrangement joins TRBV19 to TRBJ2-7; TRBD1 matches 8 bases. Germline trimming cut 6 bases from V and 2 bases from J; bases unmatched to any gene: 6. Germline assignment: CDR1 LNHDA and CDR2 SQIVND (reference sequence). This CDR3 spans 14 amino acids. CDR3 nucleotide sequence: TGTGCCAGTAGACCCAGGGGGCGCACCTACGAGCAGTACTTC. It encodes CASRPRGRTYEQYF.

V usage is TRBV12-5 and J usage is TRBJ2-7; D perhaps matches TRBD2 (6 bases). This CDR3 comprises 15 residues. V lost 1 base and J 2 bases, leaving 12 bases between the germline ends. Germline loops: CDR1 LGHNT, CDR2 FRNRAP. The CDR3 sequence: CASGLAGTYPYEQYF. CDR3 sequence (DNA): TGTGCTAGTGGTTTGGCCGGGACTTACCCCTACGAGCAGTACTTC.

This chain connects TRBV28 to TRBJ1-1; weak D call: TRBD1 (5 bases). V gave up 1 base and J gave up 1 base, with 7 bases separating them. The CDR3 is made up of 14 amino acids. Germline V gene data show CDR1 as MDHEN and CDR2 as SYDVKM. The CDR3: CASSLFRENTEAFF. CDR3 nucleotide sequence: TGTGCCAGCAGTTTATTCAGGGAGAACACTGAAGCTTTCTTT.

This chain joins TRBV2 and TRBJ2-7; no definite D call. The CDR3 extends over 12 amino acids. From germline, CDR1 is SNHLY and CDR2 FYNNEI. The germline V and J ends were trimmed by 11 bases and 1 base, with 12 bases remaining between them. The CDR3 DNA is TGTGCCGGGAAGATGACTTCCTACGAGCAGTACTTC. It specifies CAGKMTSYEQYF.

A single count supports this clone. The V call is TRBV5-1, the J call TRBJ1-1; D not resolved. The CDR3 is 15 amino acids. V was clipped by 0 bases and J by 0 bases, with 9 bases between them. Germline V gene sequence: CDR1 SGHRS, CDR2 YFSETQ. This chain's CDR3 is CASSLGTALNTEAFF. The DNA for the CDR3 is TGCGCCAGCAGCTTGGGCACAGCCCTGAACACTGAAGCTTTCTTT.

This clone was seen a single time. The chain recombines TRBV30 with TRBJ2-1; 8 bases are a match to TRBD2. The V gene's germline CDR1 is GTSNPN and CDR2 SVGIG (reference sequence). The length of the CDR3 is 17 residues. Trimming removed 1 base from V and 0 bases from J; junction bases left unmatched: 8. CDR3 loop: CAWSGTGGPYSYNEQFF. CDR3 in DNA: TGTGCCTGGAGTGGAACGGGGGGGCCTTACTCCTACAATGAGCAGTTCTTC.

The genes are TRBV5-1 and TRBJ2-5; 10 nucleotides agree with TRBD2. The CDR3 sequence is 14 residues long. V lost 0 bases, J lost 5 bases, and 1 base stayed unmatched. Germline-derived CDR1 and CDR2 are SGHRS and YFSETQ. CDR3 nucleotides: TGCGCCAGCAGCTTGGATAGCGGGAGGGAGACCCAGTACTTC. It specifies CASSLDSGRETQYF.